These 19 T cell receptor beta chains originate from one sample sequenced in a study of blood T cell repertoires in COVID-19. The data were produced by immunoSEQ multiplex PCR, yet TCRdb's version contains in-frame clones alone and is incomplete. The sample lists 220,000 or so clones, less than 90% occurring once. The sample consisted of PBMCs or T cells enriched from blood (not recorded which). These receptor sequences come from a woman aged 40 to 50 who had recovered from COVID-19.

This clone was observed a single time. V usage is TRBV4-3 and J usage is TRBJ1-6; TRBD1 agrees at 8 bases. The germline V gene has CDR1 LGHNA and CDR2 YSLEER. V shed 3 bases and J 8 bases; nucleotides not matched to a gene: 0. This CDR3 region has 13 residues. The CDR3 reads CASSQDRDSPLHF. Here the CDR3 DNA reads TGCGCCAGCAGCCAGGACAGGGATTCACCCCTCCACTTT.

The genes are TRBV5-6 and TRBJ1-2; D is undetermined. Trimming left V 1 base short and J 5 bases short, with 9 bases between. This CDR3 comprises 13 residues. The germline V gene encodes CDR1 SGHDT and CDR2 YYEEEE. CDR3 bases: TGTGCCAGCAGCTTGTCAGGTTCATATGGCTACACCTTC. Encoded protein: CASSLSGSYGYTF.

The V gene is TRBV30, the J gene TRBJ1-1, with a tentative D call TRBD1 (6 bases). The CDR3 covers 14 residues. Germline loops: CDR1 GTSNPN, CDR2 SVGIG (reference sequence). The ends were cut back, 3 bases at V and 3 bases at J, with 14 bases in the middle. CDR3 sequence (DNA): TGTGCCTGGAGAAAAACAGGGCTGGACACTGAAGCTTTCTTT. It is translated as CAWRKTGLDTEAFF.

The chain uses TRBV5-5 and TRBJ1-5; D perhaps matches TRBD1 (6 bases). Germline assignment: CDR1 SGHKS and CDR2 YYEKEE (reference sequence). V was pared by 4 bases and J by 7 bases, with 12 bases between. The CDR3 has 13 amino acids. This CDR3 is CASSQQGRQPQHF. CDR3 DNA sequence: TGTGCCAGCAGCCAACAGGGTCGGCAGCCCCAGCATTTT.

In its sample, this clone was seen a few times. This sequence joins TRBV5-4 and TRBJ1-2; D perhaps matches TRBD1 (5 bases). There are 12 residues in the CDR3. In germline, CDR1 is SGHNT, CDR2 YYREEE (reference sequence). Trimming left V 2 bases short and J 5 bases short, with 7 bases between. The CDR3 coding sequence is TGTGCCAGCAGCTTATCAGGGTATGGCTACACCTTC. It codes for CASSLSGYGYTF.

CDR3 DNA sequence: TGTGCCTGGACAGGACAGGGCAATTCACCCCTCCACTTT. Its protein is CAWTGQGNSPLHF. The chain recombines TRBV30 with TRBJ1-6, with TRBD1 matching over 8 bases. The CDR3 length is 13 residues. CDR1 and CDR2 from the germline V gene are GTSNPN and SVGIG (reference sequence). V was pared by 4 bases and J by 7 bases, with 3 bases of the junction left unmatched.

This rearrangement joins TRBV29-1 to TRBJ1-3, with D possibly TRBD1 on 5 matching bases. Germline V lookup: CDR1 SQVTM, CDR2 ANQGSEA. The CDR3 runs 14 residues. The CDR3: CTPRPGGSGNTIYF. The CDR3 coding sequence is TGCACCCCACGGCCGGGGGGCTCTGGAAACACCATATATTTT. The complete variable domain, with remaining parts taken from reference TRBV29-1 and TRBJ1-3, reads SAVISQKPSRDICQRGTSLTIQCQVDSQVTMMFWYRQQPGQSLTLIATANQGSEATYESGFVIDKFPISRPNLTFSTLTVSNMSPEDSSIYLCTPRPGGSGNTIYFGEGSWLTVV.

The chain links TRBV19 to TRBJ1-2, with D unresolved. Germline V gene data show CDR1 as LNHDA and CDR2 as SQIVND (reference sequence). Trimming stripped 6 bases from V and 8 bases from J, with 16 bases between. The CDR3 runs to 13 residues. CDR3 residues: CASRGLEISGYTF. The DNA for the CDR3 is TGTGCCAGTAGAGGCTTGGAGATCTCGGGCTACACCTTC.

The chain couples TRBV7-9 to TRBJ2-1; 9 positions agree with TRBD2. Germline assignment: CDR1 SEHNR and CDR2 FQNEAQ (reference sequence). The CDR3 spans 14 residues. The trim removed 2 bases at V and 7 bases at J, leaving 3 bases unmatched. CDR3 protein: CASSLKREVNEQFF. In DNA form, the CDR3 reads TGTGCCAGCAGCTTAAAGCGGGAGGTGAATGAGCAGTTCTTC.

Written as DNA, the CDR3 is TGTGCCTGGGGACCCCGGGGAGGTGGAGATACGCAGTATTTT. Protein: CAWGPRGGGDTQYF. V usage is TRBV30 and J usage is TRBJ2-3; a possible D gene is TRBD2 (6 bases). This CDR3 has 14 residues. CDR1 and CDR2 (germline): GTSNPN, SVGIG (reference sequence). The V and J ends lost 5 bases and 5 bases respectively, with 17 bases between them. The whole variable domain, filled in from reference TRBV30 and TRBJ2-3, reads SQTIHQWPATLVQPVGSPLSLECTVEGTSNPNLYWYRQAAGRGLQLLFYSVGIGQISSEVPQNLSASRPQDRQFILSSKKLLLSDSGFYLCAWGPRGGGDTQYFGPGTRLTVL.

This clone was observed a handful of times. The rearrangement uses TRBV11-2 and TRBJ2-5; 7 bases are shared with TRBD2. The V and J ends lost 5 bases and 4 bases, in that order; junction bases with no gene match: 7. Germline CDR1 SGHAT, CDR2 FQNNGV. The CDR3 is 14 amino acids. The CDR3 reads CASSPSGARETQYF. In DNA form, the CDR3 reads TGTGCCAGCAGCCCAAGCGGGGCGCGAGAGACCCAGTACTTC.

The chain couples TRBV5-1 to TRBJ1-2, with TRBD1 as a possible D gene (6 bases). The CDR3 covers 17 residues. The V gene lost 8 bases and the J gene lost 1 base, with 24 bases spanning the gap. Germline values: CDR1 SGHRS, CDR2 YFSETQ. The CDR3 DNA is TGCGCCAGGATTCAATCCACTCGTACAGGGAATAACTATGGCTACACCTTC. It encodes CARIQSTRTGNNYGYTF. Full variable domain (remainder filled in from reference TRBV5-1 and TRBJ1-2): KAGVTQTPRYLIKTRGQQVTLSCSPISGHRSVSWYQQTPGQGLQFLFEYFSETQRNKGNFPGRFSGRQFSNSRSEMNVSTLELGDSALYLCARIQSTRTGNNYGYTFGSGTRLTVV.

CDR3 DNA: TGTGCCAGCAGTTCAGACAGTAGCAATCAGCCCCAGCATTTT. Its protein is CASSSDSSNQPQHF. J is TRBJ1-5 and V is TRBV28; maybe TRBD1 (5 bases). The germline V gene has CDR1 MDHEN and CDR2 SYDVKM. Trimming cost V 4 bases and J 0 bases, with 7 bases left between them. The CDR3 contains 14 residues.

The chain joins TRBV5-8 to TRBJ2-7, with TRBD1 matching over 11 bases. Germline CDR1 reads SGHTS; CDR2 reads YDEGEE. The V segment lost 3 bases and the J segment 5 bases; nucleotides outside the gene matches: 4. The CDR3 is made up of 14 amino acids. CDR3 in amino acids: CASSSDRGLDEQYF. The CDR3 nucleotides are TGTGCCAGCAGCTCGGACAGGGGGCTCGACGAGCAGTACTTC.

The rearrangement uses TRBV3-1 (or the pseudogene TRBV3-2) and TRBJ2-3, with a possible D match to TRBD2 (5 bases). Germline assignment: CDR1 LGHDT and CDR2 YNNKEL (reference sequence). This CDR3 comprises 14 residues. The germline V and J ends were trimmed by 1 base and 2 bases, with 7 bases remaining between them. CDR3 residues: CASSQALATDTQYF. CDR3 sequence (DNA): TGTGCCAGCAGCCAAGCCCTAGCCACAGATACGCAGTATTTT.

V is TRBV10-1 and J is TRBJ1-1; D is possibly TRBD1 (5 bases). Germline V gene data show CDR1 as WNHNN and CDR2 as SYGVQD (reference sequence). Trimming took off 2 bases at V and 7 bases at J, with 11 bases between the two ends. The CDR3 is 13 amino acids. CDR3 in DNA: TGCGCCAGCAGTGAGCGAGGTGACAGTGAAGCTTTCTTT. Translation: CASSERGDSEAFF.

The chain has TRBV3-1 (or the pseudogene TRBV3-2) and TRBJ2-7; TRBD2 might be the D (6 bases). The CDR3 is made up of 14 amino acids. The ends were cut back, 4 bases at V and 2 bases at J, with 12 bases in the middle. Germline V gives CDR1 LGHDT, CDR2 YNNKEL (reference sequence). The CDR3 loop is CASSPLGLAYEQYF. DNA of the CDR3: TGTGCCAGCAGCCCCCTGGGACTCGCCTACGAGCAGTACTTC.

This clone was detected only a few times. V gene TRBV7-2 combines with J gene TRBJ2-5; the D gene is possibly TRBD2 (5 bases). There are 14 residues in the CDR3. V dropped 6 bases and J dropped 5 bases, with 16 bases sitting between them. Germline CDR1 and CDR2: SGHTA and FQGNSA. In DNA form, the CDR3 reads TGTGCCAGCAGAACCGGGTTTCGAGGGGAGACCCAGTACTTC. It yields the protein CASRTGFRGETQYF.

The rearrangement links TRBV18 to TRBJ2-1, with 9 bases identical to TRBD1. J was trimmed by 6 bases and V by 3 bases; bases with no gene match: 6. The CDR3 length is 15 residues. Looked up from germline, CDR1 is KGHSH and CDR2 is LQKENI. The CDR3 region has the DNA TGTGCCAGCTCACCCCGGACAGGGGTAGGCAATGAGCAGTTCTTC. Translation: CASSPRTGVGNEQFF.